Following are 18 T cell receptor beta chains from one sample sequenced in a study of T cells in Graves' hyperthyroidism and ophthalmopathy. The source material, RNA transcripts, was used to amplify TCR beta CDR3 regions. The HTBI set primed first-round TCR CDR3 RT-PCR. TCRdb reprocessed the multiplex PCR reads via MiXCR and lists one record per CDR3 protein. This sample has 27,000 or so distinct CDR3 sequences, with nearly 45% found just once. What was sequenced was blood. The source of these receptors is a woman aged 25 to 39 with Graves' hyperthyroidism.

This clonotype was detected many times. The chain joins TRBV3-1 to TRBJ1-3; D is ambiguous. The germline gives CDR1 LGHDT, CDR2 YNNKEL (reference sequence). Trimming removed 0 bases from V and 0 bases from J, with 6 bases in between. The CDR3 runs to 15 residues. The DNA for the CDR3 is TGTGCCAGCAGCCAAGAGGCGTTCTCTGGAAACACCATATATTTT. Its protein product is CASSQEAFSGNTIYF.

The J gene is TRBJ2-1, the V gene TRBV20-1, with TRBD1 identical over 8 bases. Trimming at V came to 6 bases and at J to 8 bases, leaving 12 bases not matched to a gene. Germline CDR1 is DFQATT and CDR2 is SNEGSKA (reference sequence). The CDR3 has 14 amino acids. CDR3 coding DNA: TGCAGTGCATATTGGACAGGGAGGATCTATGAGCAGTTCTTC. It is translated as CSAYWTGRIYEQFF.

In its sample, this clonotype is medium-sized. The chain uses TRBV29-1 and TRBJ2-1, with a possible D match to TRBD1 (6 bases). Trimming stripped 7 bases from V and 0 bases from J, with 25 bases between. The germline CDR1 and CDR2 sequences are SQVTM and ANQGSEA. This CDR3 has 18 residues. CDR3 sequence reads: CSAWAPRTDSSSYNEQFF. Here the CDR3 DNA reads TGCAGCGCGTGGGCGCCCCGAACGGACAGCAGCTCCTACAATGAGCAGTTCTTC.

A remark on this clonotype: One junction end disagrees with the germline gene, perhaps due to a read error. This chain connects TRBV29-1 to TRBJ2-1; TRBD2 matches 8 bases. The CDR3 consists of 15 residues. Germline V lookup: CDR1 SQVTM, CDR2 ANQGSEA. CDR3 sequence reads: CSVHSGTRASGEQLF. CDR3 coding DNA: TGCAGCGTACATTCCGGGACTAGGGCGTCGGGTGAGCAGCTCTTC.

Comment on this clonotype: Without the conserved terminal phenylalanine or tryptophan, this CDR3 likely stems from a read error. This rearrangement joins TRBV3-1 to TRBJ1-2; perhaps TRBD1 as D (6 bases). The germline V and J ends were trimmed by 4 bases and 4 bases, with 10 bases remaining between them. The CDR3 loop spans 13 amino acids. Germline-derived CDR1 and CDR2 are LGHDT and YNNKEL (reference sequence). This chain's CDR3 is CASSPGQSYGYTS. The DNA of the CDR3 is TGTGCCAGCAGCCCCGGACAGTCCTATGGCTACACCTCC.

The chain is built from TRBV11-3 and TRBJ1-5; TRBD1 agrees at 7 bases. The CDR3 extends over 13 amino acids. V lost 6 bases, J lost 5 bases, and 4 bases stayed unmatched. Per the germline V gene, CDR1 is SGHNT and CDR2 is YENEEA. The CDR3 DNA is TGTGCCAGCAGTTTTACAGGGGATCAGCCCCAGCATTTT. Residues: CASSFTGDQPQHF.

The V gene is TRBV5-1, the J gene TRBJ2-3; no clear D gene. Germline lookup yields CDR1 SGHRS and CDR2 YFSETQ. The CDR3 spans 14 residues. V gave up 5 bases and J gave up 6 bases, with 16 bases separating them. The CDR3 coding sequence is TGCGCCAGCAGGGGGATCAACTTCACGGATACGCAGTATTTT. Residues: CASRGINFTDTQYF.

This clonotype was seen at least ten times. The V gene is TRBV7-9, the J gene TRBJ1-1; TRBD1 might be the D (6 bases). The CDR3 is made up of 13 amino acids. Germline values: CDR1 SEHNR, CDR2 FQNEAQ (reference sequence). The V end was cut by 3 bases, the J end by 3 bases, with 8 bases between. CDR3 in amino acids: CASSFNRDTEAFF. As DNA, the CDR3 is TGTGCCAGCAGCTTTAACAGGGACACTGAAGCTTTCTTT.

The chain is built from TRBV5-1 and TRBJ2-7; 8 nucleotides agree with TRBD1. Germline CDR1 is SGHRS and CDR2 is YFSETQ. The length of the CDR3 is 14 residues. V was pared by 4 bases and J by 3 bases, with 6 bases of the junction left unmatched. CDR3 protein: CASSPGTGHYEQYF. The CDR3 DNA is TGCGCCAGCAGCCCCGGGACAGGACACTACGAGCAGTACTTC.

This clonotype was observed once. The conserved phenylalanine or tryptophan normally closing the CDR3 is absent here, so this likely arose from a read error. The CDR3 bases are TGTGCCGTCAGGGGGACAGCCTCCTGCGAGCAGTACCTC. It encodes CAVRGTASCEQYL. The gene calls are TRBV10-3 and TRBJ2-7; TRBD1 aligns across 7 bases. Per germline, CDR1 ENHRY and CDR2 SYGVKD. This CDR3 region has 13 residues.

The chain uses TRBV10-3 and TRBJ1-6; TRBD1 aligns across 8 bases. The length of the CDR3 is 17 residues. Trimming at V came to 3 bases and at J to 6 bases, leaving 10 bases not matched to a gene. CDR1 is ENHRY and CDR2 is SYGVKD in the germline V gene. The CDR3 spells CAISEYGGQATNSPLHF. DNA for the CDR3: TGTGCCATCAGTGAATATGGGGGACAGGCCACTAATTCACCCCTCCACTTT.

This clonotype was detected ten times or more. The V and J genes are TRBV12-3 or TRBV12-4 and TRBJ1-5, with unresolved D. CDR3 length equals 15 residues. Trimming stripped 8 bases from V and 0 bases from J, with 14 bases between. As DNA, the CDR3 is TGTGCCAGCTCCTATCAGGAGAGTAGCAATCAGCCCCAGCATTTT. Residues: CASSYQESSNQPQHF.

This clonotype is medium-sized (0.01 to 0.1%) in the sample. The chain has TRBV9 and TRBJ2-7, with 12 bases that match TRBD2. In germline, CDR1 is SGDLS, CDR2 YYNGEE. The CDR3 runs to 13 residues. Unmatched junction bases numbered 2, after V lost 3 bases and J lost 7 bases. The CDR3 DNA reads TGTGCCAGCAGCGCAGGACTAGCGGGGGAGCAGTACTTC. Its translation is CASSAGLAGEQYF.

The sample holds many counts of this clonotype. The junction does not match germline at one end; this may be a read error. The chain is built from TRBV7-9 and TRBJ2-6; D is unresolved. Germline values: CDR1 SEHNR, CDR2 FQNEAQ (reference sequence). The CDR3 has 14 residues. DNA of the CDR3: TGTGCCAGCAGCCCACGGGCTGGGGTCAACGTCCTGACTTTC. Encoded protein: CASSPRAGVNVLTF.

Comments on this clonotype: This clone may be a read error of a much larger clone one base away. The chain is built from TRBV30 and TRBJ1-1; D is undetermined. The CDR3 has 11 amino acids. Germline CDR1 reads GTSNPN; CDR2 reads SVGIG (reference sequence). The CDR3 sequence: CAWSARVEASF. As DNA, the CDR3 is TGTGCCTGGAGTGCTCGGGTTGAAGCTTCCTTT.

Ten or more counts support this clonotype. The CDR3 loop reads CASSPTPGQETQYF. Written as DNA, the CDR3 is TGTGCCAGTAGTCCAACCCCGGGGCAGGAGACCCAGTACTTC. The chain uses TRBV19 and TRBJ2-5, with D perhaps TRBD1 or TRBD2 (5 bases each). The CDR3 has 14 residues. Trimming took 5 bases from V and 5 from J, leaving 15 bases between them. Germline V gene sequence: CDR1 LNHDA, CDR2 SQIVND (reference sequence).

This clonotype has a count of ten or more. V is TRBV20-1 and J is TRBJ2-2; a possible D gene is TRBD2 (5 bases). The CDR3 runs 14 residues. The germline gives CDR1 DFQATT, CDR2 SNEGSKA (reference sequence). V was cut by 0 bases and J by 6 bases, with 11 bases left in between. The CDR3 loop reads CSARDRPGAGELFF. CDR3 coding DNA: TGCAGTGCTAGAGACAGGCCCGGGGCCGGGGAGCTGTTTTTT.

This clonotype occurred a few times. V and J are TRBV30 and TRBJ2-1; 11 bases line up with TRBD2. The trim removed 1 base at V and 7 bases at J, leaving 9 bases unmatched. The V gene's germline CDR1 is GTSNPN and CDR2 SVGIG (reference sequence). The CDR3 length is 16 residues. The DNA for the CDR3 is TGTGCCTGGAGTGGATATAGCGGGAGGGCGCGAAATGAGCAGTTCTTC. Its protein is CAWSGYSGRARNEQFF.